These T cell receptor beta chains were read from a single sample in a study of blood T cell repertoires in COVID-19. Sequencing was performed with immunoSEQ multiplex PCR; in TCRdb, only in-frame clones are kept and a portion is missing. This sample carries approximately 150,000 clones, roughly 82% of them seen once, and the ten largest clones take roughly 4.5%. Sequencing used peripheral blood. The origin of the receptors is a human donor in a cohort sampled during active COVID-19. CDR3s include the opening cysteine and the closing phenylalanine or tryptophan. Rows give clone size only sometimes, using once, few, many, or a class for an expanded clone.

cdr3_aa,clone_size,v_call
CASSPSGGGADTQYF,NA,TRBV2
CASSIGTSYNTGELFF,NA,TRBV6-6
CASSLEGNEQFF,NA,TRBV7-8
CASSPLGTGLSYEQYF,NA,TRBV3-1/TRBV3-2
CASSVGTSGGTIQETQYF,NA,TRBV9
CAWSGQGTNYNEQFF,NA,TRBV30
CASSPRQTDTQYF,few,TRBV18
CASSLRQGPDEQYF,NA,TRBV5-1
CASSSIPGQMTNEKLFF,NA,TRBV28
CASSFGTGGDEQYF,NA,TRBV7-9
CASSEVTGSRTLYGYTF,NA,TRBV6-1
CASSVELVLAGGTDTQYF,NA,TRBV9
CSARGPGELFF,NA,TRBV20-1
CSASFAGGSYNEQFF,NA,TRBV20-1
CASSLEGDGYTF,few,TRBV5-1
CASRRAGQETQYF,NA,TRBV19
CAWSVLTLHSGELFF,few,TRBV30
CASSEVGGVYTDTQYF,NA,TRBV2